Listed here are 20 T cell receptor beta chains from one sample, sequenced in a study of T cell responses to AZD1222 COVID-19 vaccine (dated by TCRdb to 2020 to 2022). The sample's time point label is to be understood as: about 28 days (+/-7) after the second vaccine dose. Libraries came from the immunoSEQ multiplex PCR assay. What TCRdb holds here is the immuneACCESS table cut down to in-frame rearrangements. Part of the clones is not present; checked against another copy, under half of the missing clones reflect an unresolved V gene, and the others are unexplained. The sample data list some 100,000 clones, and around 87% of these were observed just once. The ten top clones hold approximately 10% of the sample. The specimen comprised peripheral blood, sampled 28 days after the second AZD1222 dose. The receptors come from an adult who received the AZD1222 COVID-19 vaccine.

The V and J genes are TRBV27 and TRBJ2-2; possibly TRBD1 for D (6 bases). This CDR3 is 16 amino acids long. CDR1 and CDR2 (germline): MNHEY, SMNVEV (reference sequence). V was cut by 5 bases and J by 1 base, with 14 bases left in between. This CDR3 is CASSPRQDLNTGELFF. Written as DNA, the CDR3 is TGTGCCAGCAGTCCCCGACAGGACCTGAACACCGGGGAGCTGTTTTTT.

This chain connects TRBV6-2 or TRBV6-3 to TRBJ2-4; 13 bases are shared with TRBD2. The J segment lost 0 bases and the V segment lost 0 bases, leaving 5 bases of the junction unmatched. CDR1 and CDR2 from the germline V gene are MNHEY and SVGEGT. The CDR3 is 19 residues long. CDR3 nucleotide sequence: TGTGCCAGCAGTTACTCCGGGACTAGCGGGGATATAGCCAAAAACATTCAGTACTTC. It codes for CASSYSGTSGDIAKNIQYF.

This rearrangement joins TRBV6-5 to TRBJ2-7; D not certain. CDR3 length equals 14 residues. Germline V gene sequence: CDR1 MNHEY, CDR2 SVGAGI. Trimming stripped 5 bases from V and 1 base from J, with 12 bases between. For the CDR3, the DNA is TGTGCCAGCAGTAGAGACGACGGTTCCTACGAGCAGTACTTC. It is translated as CASSRDDGSYEQYF.

CDR3 nucleotide sequence: TGTGCCAGCTCACCAACGGGGGGCGCGAACACCGGGGAGCTGTTTTTT. It encodes CASSPTGGANTGELFF. The V and J genes are TRBV18 and TRBJ2-2; D may be TRBD2 (7 bases). This CDR3 has 16 amino acids. CDR1 is KGHSH and CDR2 is LQKENI in the germline V gene. The V gene lost 2 bases and the J gene lost 0 bases, with 10 bases spanning the gap.

This clone was observed a handful of times. The chain is built from TRBV9 and TRBJ2-5; possible D gene TRBD1, 5 bases. The CDR3 is 15 residues long. V shed 0 bases and J shed 2 bases, with 11 bases lying between them. The germline V gene has CDR1 SGDLS and CDR2 YYNGEE. The CDR3 protein is CASSVGRRTQETQYF. The CDR3 DNA is TGTGCCAGCAGCGTAGGGAGACGGACACAAGAGACCCAGTACTTC.

This chain's CDR3 is CASSLELAGGAGELFF. The CDR3 DNA reads as TGCGCCAGCAGCTTGGAATTAGCGGGAGGCGCCGGGGAGCTGTTTTTT. This rearrangement joins TRBV5-1 to TRBJ2-2; 10 bases are shared with TRBD2. The CDR3 has 16 amino acids. V gave up 0 bases and J gave up 6 bases; unmatched junction bases: 5. Germline V gene sequence: CDR1 SGHRS, CDR2 YFSETQ.

This clone was observed a single time. The chain joins TRBV5-1 to TRBJ2-1; D is tentatively TRBD1 or TRBD2 (5 bases each). V gave up 4 bases and J gave up 3 bases, with 14 bases separating them. The CDR3 has 15 amino acids. Germline loops: CDR1 SGHRS, CDR2 YFSETQ. The CDR3 coding sequence is TGCGCCAGCAGCCCCACGGGGACGGACTACAATGAGCAGTTCTTC. This translates into CASSPTGTDYNEQFF.

The genes are TRBV2 and TRBJ2-5; possibly TRBD1 for D (5 bases). Trimming cost V 4 bases and J 4 bases, with 10 bases left between them. Germline V gene data show CDR1 as SNHLY and CDR2 as FYNNEI. The CDR3 consists of 13 residues. The CDR3 spells CASSGDSLETQYF. In nucleotides, the CDR3 is TGTGCCAGCAGTGGTGACAGTTTAGAGACCCAGTACTTC.

The chain combines TRBV6-2 or TRBV6-3 with TRBJ2-7; 14 nucleotides line up with TRBD2. CDR3 length: 15 residues. The junction had 6 bases not matched to a gene; V was cut back by 4 bases and J by 7 bases. Germline CDR1 and CDR2: MNHEY and SVGEGT. The CDR3 region is CASSLGTSGGSEQYF. The CDR3 bases are TGTGCCAGCAGTTTAGGGACTAGCGGGGGCAGTGAGCAGTACTTC.

The chain recombines TRBV2 with TRBJ2-7, with 9 bases lining up with TRBD1. This CDR3 contains 13 residues. J was trimmed by 4 bases and V by 6 bases; bases with no gene match: 4. The germline CDR1 and CDR2 sequences are SNHLY and FYNNEI. The CDR3 sequence is CASRRTGEYEQYF. The CDR3 DNA reads as TGTGCCAGCAGGAGGACAGGGGAATACGAGCAGTACTTC.

The chain couples TRBV6-5 to TRBJ2-5, with TRBD1 identical over 8 bases. V was clipped by 6 bases and J by 1 base; unmatched bases: 4. The CDR3 is 14 residues long. CDR1 and CDR2 (germline): MNHEY, SVGAGI. CDR3 in amino acids: CASRDRVGQETQYF. The CDR3 DNA reads as TGTGCCAGCAGGGACAGGGTAGGCCAAGAGACCCAGTACTTC.

This chain uses TRBV3-1 (or the pseudogene TRBV3-2) with TRBJ2-7; unclear D gene. V lost 7 bases and J 0 bases, leaving 13 bases between the germline ends. The CDR3 is 14 residues long. Germline loops: CDR1 LGHDT, CDR2 YNNKEL (reference sequence). CDR3 coding DNA: TGTGCCAGCACTACGACGGTCAGCTCCTACGAGCAGTACTTC. Protein product: CASTTTVSSYEQYF.

This clone was observed a handful of times. The genes are TRBV19 and TRBJ1-5; D may be TRBD1 (5 bases). The CDR3 runs 15 residues. V dropped 2 bases and J dropped 8 bases, with 16 bases sitting between them. In germline, CDR1 is LNHDA, CDR2 SQIVND (reference sequence). In DNA, the CDR3 is TGTGCCAGTAGTATAAACACAGGCTACGGAGAGCCCCAGCATTTT. Protein sequence: CASSINTGYGEPQHF. Full variable domain (missing parts from reference TRBV19 and TRBJ1-5): DGGITQSPKYLFRKEGQNVTLSCEQNLNHDAMYWYRQDPGQGLRLIYYSQIVNDFQKGDIAEGYSVSREKKESFPLTVTSAQKNPTAFYLCASSINTGYGEPQHFGDGTRLSIL.

This clone was seen just once. The J gene is TRBJ1-2, the V gene TRBV4-3, with D uncertain. The CDR3 spans 13 residues. Germline V gene sequence: CDR1 LGHNA, CDR2 YSLEER. V lost 0 bases, J lost 3 bases, and 5 bases lay in between. This CDR3 is CASSQDGYYGYTF. CDR3 coding DNA: TGCGCCAGCAGCCAAGACGGGTACTATGGCTACACCTTC.

This clone appeared once. This sequence joins TRBV2 and TRBJ2-7; 9 bases are shared with TRBD1. V dropped 4 bases and J dropped 3; count of bases not matched to a gene: 4. This CDR3 comprises 14 residues. Germline V CDR1 and CDR2: SNHLY, FYNNEI. The CDR3 sequence: CASSGPGQGYEQYF. DNA of the CDR3: TGTGCCAGCAGTGGTCCGGGACAGGGCTACGAGCAGTACTTC.

J is TRBJ2-1 and V is TRBV19, with D perhaps assigned TRBD1 or TRBD2 (5 bases each). The CDR3 is 14 amino acids. V lost 8 bases and J 8 bases, leaving 19 bases between the germline ends. CDR1 and CDR2 (germline): LNHDA, SQIVND (reference sequence). The CDR3 protein is CASRARVGTDEQFF. The CDR3 DNA follows: TGTGCCAGTCGCGCCCGCGTGGGGACCGATGAGCAGTTCTTC.

This chain uses TRBV1 with TRBJ2-3; the table names TRBD1, a call not compared with the DNA. TRBV1 counts as a pseudogene. The CDR3 has 20 residues. CDR3: CTSSQEGAESRAMVTDTQYF. The DNA of the CDR3 is TGCACCAGCAGCCAAGAAGGGGCGGAGAGTCGGGCGATGGTCACAGATACGCAGTATTTT.

This chain joins TRBV7-9 and TRBJ2-2; 8 bases fit TRBD1. J gave up 5 bases and V 5 bases, and 7 bases lay outside the gene matches. CDR3 length: 15 residues. Per germline, CDR1 SEHNR and CDR2 FQNEAQ (reference sequence). In DNA, the CDR3 is TGTGCCAGCAGCAGTCGGACAGGGTTGACCGGGGAGCTGTTTTTT. Amino acids: CASSSRTGLTGELFF. The full variable domain, its missing parts supplied by reference TRBV7-9 and TRBJ2-2, is DTGVSQNPRHKITKRGQNVTFRCDPISEHNRLYWYRQTLGQGPEFLTYFQNEAQLEKSRLLSDRFSAERPKGSFSTLEIQRTEQGDSAMYLCASSSRTGLTGELFFGEGSRLTVL.

The chain couples TRBV20-1 to TRBJ2-5; 7 bases line up with TRBD2. CDR1 and CDR2 (germline): DFQATT, SNEGSKA (reference sequence). J was trimmed by 2 bases and V by 5 bases; bases with no gene match: 8. CDR3 length: 14 residues. CDR3 DNA: TGCAGTGCTGGTGACTTGCGGGAGCAAGAGACCCAGTACTTC. Protein product: CSAGDLREQETQYF.

The chain employs TRBV7-2 and TRBJ2-7; maybe TRBD2 (6 bases). V was clipped by 6 bases and J by 6 bases, with 15 bases between them. CDR1 and CDR2 from the germline V gene are SGHTA and FQGNSA. The CDR3 has 13 residues. The CDR3 coding sequence is TGTGCCAGCAGATCTCGTCTAGCGTTCGAGCAGTACTTC. This gives the protein CASRSRLAFEQYF.